A single T cell receptor beta chain is shown here with its context. What it binds is not known. The PCR had 60 Vbeta and 13 Jbeta primers. Generated by immunoSEQ multiplex PCR, the TCRdb table keeps only in-frame clones and is missing some. This sample has 75,000 to 100,000 clones; over 75% occur once, and the top ten carry roughly 3%. The data originate from a study of cytomegalovirus exposure and HLA in healthy donors. The CDR3 runs to 14 residues. CDR1 and CDR2 (germline): SGHAT, FQNNGV. Notes on the study in general: Productive rates of about 90% or about 30% were seen for most TCR beta V segments in an earlier analysis.

The rearrangement joins TRBV11-2 to TRBJ2-5; D might be TRBD2 (6 bases). The J call may be faulty, since TRBJ2-7 better matches the DNA end. The material sequenced was PBMCs. The source of this sequence is a man between 40 and 49 years old in good health and CMV-seronegative. CDR3 amino acids: CASSLAGVINEQYF. Here the CDR3 DNA reads TGTGCCAGCAGCTTAGCGGGAGTGATTAACGAGCAGTACTTC.